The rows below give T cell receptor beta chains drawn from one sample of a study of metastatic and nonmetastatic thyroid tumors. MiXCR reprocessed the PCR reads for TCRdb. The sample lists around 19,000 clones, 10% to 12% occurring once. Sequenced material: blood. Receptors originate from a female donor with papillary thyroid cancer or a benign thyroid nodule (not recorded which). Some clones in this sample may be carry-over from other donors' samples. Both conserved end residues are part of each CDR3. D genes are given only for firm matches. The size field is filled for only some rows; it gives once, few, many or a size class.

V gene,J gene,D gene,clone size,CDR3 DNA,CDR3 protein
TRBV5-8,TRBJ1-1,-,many,TGTGCCAGCAGCAGTTCGCGGGGCGCCATGAACACTGAAGCTTTCTTT,CASSSSRGAMNTEAFF
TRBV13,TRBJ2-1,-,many,TGTGCCAGCAGCTTATGGGCGGGATCGTTCCCCGGGGAGCAGTTCTTC,CASSLWAGSFPGEQFF
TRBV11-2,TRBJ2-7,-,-,TGTGCCAGCAGCTTGAGTACTAGGAGGGCCGAGGTTGGGGCCTACGAGCAGTACTTC,CASSLSTRRAEVGAYEQYF
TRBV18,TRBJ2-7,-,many,TGTGCCAGCTCACCACCGGGGGAGCAGTACTTC,CASSPPGEQYF
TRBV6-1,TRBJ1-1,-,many,TGTGCCAGTTGCCAGTCCGGGGCCGCCGTTGAAGCTTTCTTT,CASCQSGAAVEAFF
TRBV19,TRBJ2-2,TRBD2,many,TGTGCCAGTAGTACCACCAATGTGGGACTAGCGGGAGCCGGGGAGCTGCTTTTT,CASSTTNVGLAGAGELLF
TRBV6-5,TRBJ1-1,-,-,TGTGCCAGCAGTTACTCGAGAGAGGCTGAATCTTACTTT,CASSYSREAESYF
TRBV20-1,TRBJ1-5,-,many,TGCAGTGCACTTGTGGGGGCCGAGCATCAGCCCCAGCATTTT,CSALVGAEHQPQHF
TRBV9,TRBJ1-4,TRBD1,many,TGTGCCAGCAGCGACCGGGACAGGGCCGAAAAACTGTTTTTT,CASSDRDRAEKLFF
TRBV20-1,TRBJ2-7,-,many,TGCAGTGCTAGAGTTCGGGATTACGAGCAGTACTTC,CSARVRDYEQYF
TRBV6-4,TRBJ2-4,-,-,TGTGCCAGCAGTGCACTGCGGGTGGTGGGATATGGAGCCAAAAACATTCAGTACTTC,CASSALRVVGYGAKNIQYF
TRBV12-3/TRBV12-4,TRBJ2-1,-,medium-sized,TGTGCCAGCAGTTCCGGGACTTCTTCCTACAATGAGCAGTTCTTC,CASSSGTSSYNEQFF
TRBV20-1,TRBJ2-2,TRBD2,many,TGCAGTGCTAGAGATACACTAGCGGGAGTCACGAACACCGGGGAGCTGTTTTTT,CSARDTLAGVTNTGELFF
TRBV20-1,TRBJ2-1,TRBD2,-,TGCAGTGCTAGTATCGTGGCTAGCGGGTACAATGAGCAGTTCTTC,CSASIVASGYNEQFF
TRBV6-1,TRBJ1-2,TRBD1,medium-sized,TGTGCCAGCACCTTGGCAGGGGGGGGCTACACCTTC,CASTLAGGGYTF
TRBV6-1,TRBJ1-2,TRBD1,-,TGTGCCACCACTAAGAACAGGGGGCCCAGGGTTGGCTACACCTTC,CATTKNRGPRVGYTF
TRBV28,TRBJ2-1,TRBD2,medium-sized,TGTGCCACCATCACTGGGACTAGCGGGTGGAGGGAGCAGTTCTTC,CATITGTSGWREQFF
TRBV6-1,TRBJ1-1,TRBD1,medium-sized,TGTGCCAGCAGTGAAGGACAGGGAGGATACGTGAACACTGAAGCTTTCTTT,CASSEGQGGYVNTEAFF
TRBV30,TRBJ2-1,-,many,TGTGCCTGGGTTCGGGACCCCGGACTACTACGCAATGAGCAGTTCTTC,CAWVRDPGLLRNEQFF
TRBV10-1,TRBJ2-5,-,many,TGCGCCAGCAGTGAGCCGGGGAGGGAGACCCAGTACTTC,CASSEPGRETQYF
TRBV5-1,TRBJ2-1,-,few,TGCGCCAGCAGCACGTCAGTCAACAATGAGCAGTTCTTC,CASSTSVNNEQFF
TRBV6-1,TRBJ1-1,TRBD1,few,TGTGCCAGCAATCCGGGACAGGGTGTTACTGAAGCTTTCTTT,CASNPGQGVTEAFF